This TCR beta chain was profiled in a study of beta chain features in type 1 diabetes. In the study overall: Over all samples combined, about 99,000,000 sorted cells were examined. Study-wide results and limits: Patients with Type 1 diabetes showed moderately but significantly shorter TCRB CDR3s in all four CD4+ subsets.

Trimming at V came to 4 bases and at J to 4 bases, leaving 2 bases not matched to a gene. This CDR3 is 14 amino acids long. Germline-derived CDR1 and CDR2 are SGHVS and FQNEAQ. This clone turned up a few times. As yet, its antigen is unknown. Every bit of the isolated RNA underwent reverse transcription, so sequencing read expressed TCRB transcripts. Method: immunoSEQ multiplex PCR; TCRdb's copy keeps in-frame clones and lacks some. The sample records 70,000 to 90,000 clones, 30% to 35% being singletons. In all sorted populations, purity surpassed 95%. Sequenced input: stem cell memory CD4+ T cells from blood. This receptor was taken from a woman between 18 and 29 years old in good health. This chain links TRBV7-8 with TRBJ2-3, with 10 bases identical to TRBD2. As DNA, the CDR3 is TGTGCCAGCAGCTCTCTAGCGGGAGCAGATACGCAGTATTTT. Amino acid sequence: CASSSLAGADTQYF.